This TCR beta chain was sequenced in a study of T-cell reconstitution after alpha-beta-depleted transplantation in children. General study points: When one year had passed after transplant, most T-cell counts and diversity came from newly produced T cells. Reportedly, only several hundred clones from non-depleted graft cells drove alpha-beta T-cell counts at about two months.

In regard to this clonotype: What it binds is unknown. Its ends do not fully match the called genes, so a read error is possible.

The CDR3 length is 15 residues. Germline assignment: CDR1 MNHEY and CDR2 SVGEGT. The TCRbeta library incorporated unique molecular identifiers. MiXCR, applied by TCRdb to the PCR reads, yields one record per CDR3 protein. The table lists some 120,000 distinct CDR3 sequences, approximately 8.7% of them singletons. The clonotype comes from a girl under three years old who had a stem cell transplant for combined immunodeficiency, so the T cells may come from the graft donor. The sample consisted of PBMCs, mostly from graft donor cells, taken 180 days after TCRalphabeta/CD19-depleted stem cell transplant. The J gene is TRBJ1-2, the V gene TRBV6-2 or TRBV6-3; a weak D match, TRBD1 (6 bases). CDR3 nucleotide sequence: TGTGGCAGCAGTTCCAGGACAGAGCTTCCTTATGGCTACACCTTC. Its protein is CGSSSRTELPYGYTF.